The sequence of this TCR beta chain was determined in a study of CD8+CD57+ T cells in acquired aplastic anemia. Template material for TCR beta VDJ and CDR3 profiling consisted of genomic DNA. MiXCR, applied by TCRdb to the reads, yields one record per CDR3 protein. The sample carries hundreds of thousands of distinct CDR3 sequences, about half recorded once. Patients chosen for sequencing had CD8+CD57+ cells that had expanded, as shown by flow cytometry. The germline V gene has CDR1 SGHTA and CDR2 FQGNSA. This CDR3 contains 14 residues. The sample comprised sorted CD4+, CD8+, or CD8+CD57+ T cells (not recorded which) from PBMCs. The chain uses TRBV7-2 and TRBJ1-6, with D unclear. The J call may be in error: the DNA end matches TRBJ1-5 better. This sequence originates from a human donor with aplastic anemia. DNA for the CDR3: TGTGCCAGCACCAAAGGGTTCAGCTATCAGCCCCAGCATTTT. Amino acids: CASTKGFSYQPQHF.